This paragraph reports one T cell receptor beta chain. Its target is unknown. This record belongs to a study of response to subunit inactivated influenza vaccine. Findings of the study overall: A suggestion made by the authors is that each seasonal influenza vaccination recruits few new T cells.

TCRdb fed the RT-PCR reads into MiXCR, producing one record per CDR3 protein. In the table there are 430,000 or so distinct CDR3 sequences, 10% to 11% of which are singletons. V lost 4 bases to trimming and J lost 4 bases; unmatched junction nucleotides: 10. The CDR3 length is 17 residues. Germline V gives CDR1 DFQATT, CDR2 SNEGSKA (reference sequence). The chain uses TRBV20-1 and TRBJ2-1; 13 bases are shared with TRBD2. The receptor's source is a man aged 50 or older who received an inactivated influenza vaccine. The sample was PBMCs from blood, taken 45 days after vaccination. CDR3 region: CSAIVGLAGVRYNEQFF. CDR3 DNA sequence: TGCAGTGCTATCGTTGGACTAGCGGGAGTCCGGTACAATGAGCAGTTCTTC.